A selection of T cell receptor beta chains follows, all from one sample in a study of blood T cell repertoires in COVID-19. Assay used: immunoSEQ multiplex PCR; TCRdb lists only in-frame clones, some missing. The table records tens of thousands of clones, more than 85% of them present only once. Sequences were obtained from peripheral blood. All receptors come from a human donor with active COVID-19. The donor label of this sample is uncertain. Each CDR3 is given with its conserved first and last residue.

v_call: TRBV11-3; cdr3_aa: CASSLPGAARNEQFF
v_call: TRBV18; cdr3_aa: CASSPDYTDEQFF
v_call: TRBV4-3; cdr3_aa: CASSQLVRAGGHYEQYF
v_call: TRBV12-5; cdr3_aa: CASGTGTPEQFF
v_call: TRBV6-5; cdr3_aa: CASSYSFSKIDIQYF
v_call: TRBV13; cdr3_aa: CASSFRQGRADTQYF
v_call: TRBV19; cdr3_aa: CASSLDGGTSGLNEQFF
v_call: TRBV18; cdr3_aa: CASSPGQGVSYEQYF
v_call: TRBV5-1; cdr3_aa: CASSSPTSGSYEQYF
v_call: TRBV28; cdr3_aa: CASSFYFVRSPSYEQYF